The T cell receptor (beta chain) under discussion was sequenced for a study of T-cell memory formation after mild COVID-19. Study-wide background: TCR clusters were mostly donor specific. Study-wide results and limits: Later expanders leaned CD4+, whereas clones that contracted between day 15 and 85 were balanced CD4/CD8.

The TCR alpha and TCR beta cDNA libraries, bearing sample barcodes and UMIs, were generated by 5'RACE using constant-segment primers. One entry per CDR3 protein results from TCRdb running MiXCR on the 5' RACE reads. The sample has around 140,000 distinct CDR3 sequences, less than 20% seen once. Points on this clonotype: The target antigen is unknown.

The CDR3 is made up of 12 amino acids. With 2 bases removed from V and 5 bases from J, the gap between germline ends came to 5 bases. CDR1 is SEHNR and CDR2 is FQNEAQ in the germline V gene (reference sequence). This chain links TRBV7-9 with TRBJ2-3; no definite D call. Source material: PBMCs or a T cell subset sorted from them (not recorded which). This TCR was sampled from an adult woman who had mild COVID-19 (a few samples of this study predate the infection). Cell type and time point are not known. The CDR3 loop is CASSLFRDTQYF. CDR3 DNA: TGTGCCAGCAGCTTATTCCGAGATACGCAGTATTTT. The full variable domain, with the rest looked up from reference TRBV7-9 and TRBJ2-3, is DTGVSQNPRHKITKRGQNVTFRCDPISEHNRLYWYRQTLGQGPEFLTYFQNEAQLEKSRLLSDRFSAERPKGSFSTLEIQRTEQGDSAMYLCASSLFRDTQYFGPGTRLTVL.